This T cell receptor beta chain was retrieved from a study of metastatic and nonmetastatic thyroid tumors. Before thyroid surgery, none of the patients had received any treatment. V was cut by 5 bases and J by 2 bases, with 11 bases left in between. Germline V gene lookup returns CDR1 MDHEN and CDR2 SYDVKM. The CDR3 runs 14 residues. TCRdb redid the clone calls on the PCR reads using MiXCR. The sample lists 39,000 or so clones, about 45% occurring once. The genes are TRBV28 and TRBJ2-3; possibly TRBD2 for D (6 bases). The sequenced material came from tumor tissue. The sequence came from a male donor with papillary thyroid cancer or a benign thyroid nodule (not recorded which). Some clones in this sample may be carry-over from other donors' samples. This CDR3 is CASSTRDSTDTQYF. The CDR3 nucleotides are TGTGCCAGCAGTACGAGGGACTCCACAGATACGCAGTATTTT.